This paragraph reports one TCR beta chain. The target antigen is unknown. Germline V lookup: CDR1 SGHTA, CDR2 FQGNSA. This CDR3 contains 14 residues. The data belong to a study of monozygotic twins with inflammatory bowel disease. TCRdb re-called the 5' RACE reads; every CDR3 protein appears as one record, without DNA. The table lists 300,000 to 450,000 distinct CDR3 sequences. The study, taken as a whole, reports: Data gave no support to a single strong signal or clonotype associated with IBD. Other individuals had fewer clonotypes in common with IBD patients than with healthy twins, especially with disease activity.

V is TRBV7-2 and J is TRBJ2-5; TCRdb proposes TRBD1, but this gene call is untestable without DNA. The TCR sequence derives from a human donor with ulcerative colitis or Crohn's disease, or a healthy co-twin of an affected twin (not recorded which). Sequenced: blood. CDR3 sequence reads: CASREQGTQETQYF.